This T cell receptor (beta chain) originates from a study of T cell repertoires in cytomegalovirus infection. TCRdb independently ran MiXCR on the reads; one entry per CDR3 protein. The repertoire holds 490,000 or so distinct CDR3 sequences, with about 10% as singletons. V dropped 6 bases and J dropped 8 bases, with 17 bases sitting between them. CDR3 length: 13 residues. Germline lookup yields CDR1 DFQATT and CDR2 SNEGSKA (reference sequence). This TCR derives from a human donor in good health (CMV status not recorded). Some clones in this sample may be carry-over from other donors' samples. The chain is built from TRBV20-1 and TRBJ2-1; tentatively, D is TRBD2 (7 bases). Sequences were obtained from PBMCs. The CDR3 coding sequence is TGCAGTGCAGAGGGGGGGGGCTGGGATGAGCAGTTCTTC. It codes for CSAEGGGWDEQFF.